Listed here are 32 T cell receptor beta chains from one sample, sequenced in a study of blood T cell repertoires in COVID-19. TCRdb keeps only in-frame clones here, not all; method: immunoSEQ multiplex PCR. This repertoire shows approximately 120,000 clones, about 85% found once; its top ten account for roughly 6.7%. What was sequenced was peripheral blood. All receptors derive from a man older than 75 with active or convalescent COVID-19.

The chain has TRBV11-3 and TRBJ2-3; tentatively, D is TRBD2 (6 bases). The germline V gene encodes CDR1 SGHNT and CDR2 YENEEA. Trimming shortened V by 5 bases and J by 6 bases, and 6 bases separated the two germline ends. The length of the CDR3 is 11 residues. CDR3 DNA sequence: TGTGCCAGCAGCCGGGGGGATACGCAGTATTTT. Translated, it gives CASSRGDTQYF. The full variable domain, rest sourced from reference TRBV11-3 and TRBJ2-3, is EAGVVQSPRYKIIEKKQPVAFWCNPISGHNTLYWYLQNLGQGPELLIRYENEEAVDDSQLPKDRFSAERLKGVDSTLKIQPAELGDSAVYLCASSRGDTQYFGPGTRLTVL.

The chain is built from TRBV3-1 (or the pseudogene TRBV3-2) and TRBJ1-2; unclear D gene. This CDR3 contains 14 residues. Trimming stripped 2 bases from V and 0 bases from J, with 7 bases between. CDR1 is LGHDT, CDR2 YNNKEL, per germline (reference sequence). CDR3 nucleotides: TGTGCCAGCAGCCAATTAGAAACTAACTATGGCTACACCTTC. Its protein is CASSQLETNYGYTF.

This chain's CDR3 is CSVEVGTGGIYGYTF. CDR3 in DNA: TGCAGCGTTGAAGTAGGGACAGGGGGCATCTATGGCTACACCTTC. The rearrangement joins TRBV29-1 to TRBJ1-2, with TRBD1 matching over 12 bases. This CDR3 spans 15 amino acids. From germline, CDR1 is SQVTM and CDR2 ANQGSEA. V shed 1 base and J 4 bases; nucleotides not matched to a gene: 4. The whole variable domain, filled in from reference TRBV29-1 and TRBJ1-2, reads SAVISQKPSRDICQRGTSLTIQCQVDSQVTMMFWYRQQPGQSLTLIATANQGSEATYESGFVIDKFPISRPNLTFSTLTVSNMSPEDSSIYLCSVEVGTGGIYGYTFGSGTRLTVV.

This clone has only a few counts. The V call is TRBV7-9, the J call TRBJ1-2, with 8 bases fitting TRBD1. The J segment lost 4 bases and the V segment lost 3 bases, leaving 10 bases of the junction unmatched. This CDR3 spans 16 amino acids. Looked up from germline, CDR1 is SEHNR and CDR2 is FQNEAQ (reference sequence). CDR3 residues: CASSLGTGLDFYGYTF. CDR3 nucleotides: TGTGCCAGCAGCTTGGGGACAGGCCTCGATTTCTATGGCTACACCTTC.

The sample holds a few counts of this clone. The rearrangement joins TRBV28 to TRBJ2-7; possible D gene TRBD1, 6 bases. Germline CDR1 is MDHEN and CDR2 is SYDVKM. Trimming took 7 bases from V and 3 from J, leaving 13 bases between them. This CDR3 contains 13 residues. CDR3 region: CASNQGNFYEQYF. In nucleotides, the CDR3 is TGTGCCAGCAACCAGGGGAACTTCTACGAGCAGTACTTC.

This chain uses TRBV6-5 with TRBJ1-3; D is unresolved. The CDR3 length is 14 residues. Trimming took off 6 bases at V and 0 bases at J, with 9 bases between the two ends. Germline V gene data show CDR1 as MNHEY and CDR2 as SVGAGI. CDR3 loop: CASRFLSSGNTIYF. The DNA for the CDR3 is TGTGCCAGCAGGTTTTTGAGCTCTGGAAACACCATATATTTT.

The chain uses TRBV5-4 and TRBJ1-2; TRBD1 matches 10 bases. Germline V gene data show CDR1 as SGHNT and CDR2 as YYREEE (reference sequence). The CDR3 is 15 residues long. Trimming cost V 1 base and J 7 bases; bases outside gene matches: 7. CDR3 DNA: TGTGCCAGCAGCTTGATGGGGACAGGGGAAGGTGGCTACACCTTC. Amino acid sequence: CASSLMGTGEGGYTF.

J is TRBJ1-2 and V is TRBV2; 10 bases are shared with TRBD1. CDR1 is SNHLY, CDR2 FYNNEI, per germline. The CDR3 contains 15 residues. V was clipped by 9 bases and J by 4 bases; unmatched bases: 11. CDR3 sequence: CARVGTGAPIYGYTF. DNA for the CDR3: TGTGCCAGGGTAGGGACAGGGGCCCCGATCTATGGCTACACCTTC. Full variable domain (rest looked up from reference TRBV2 and TRBJ1-2): EPEVTQTPSHQVTQMGQEVILRCVPISNHLYFYWYRQILGQKVEFLVSFYNNEISEKSEIFDDQFSVERPDGSNFTLKIRSTKLEDSAMYFCARVGTGAPIYGYTFGSGTRLTVV.

This clone occurred a few times. J is TRBJ2-5 and V is TRBV18; 7 positions agree with TRBD1. There are 13 residues in the CDR3. Germline CDR1 KGHSH, CDR2 LQKENI. V gave up 4 bases and J gave up 1 base; unmatched junction bases: 0. Written as DNA, the CDR3 is TGTGCCAGCTCACACAGGGGCCAAGAGACCCAGTACTTC. This codes for CASSHRGQETQYF.

This clone was detected only once. The V call is TRBV28, the J call TRBJ2-7; 10 nucleotides agree with TRBD1. J lost 11 bases, V lost 2 bases, and 24 bases had no gene match. The germline V gene has CDR1 MDHEN and CDR2 SYDVKM. This CDR3 comprises 19 residues. The CDR3 loop reads CASSLLEPTLTGGEFREYF. The CDR3 DNA reads as TGTGCCAGCAGTTTACTAGAACCAACTTTGACAGGGGGCGAATTTAGGGAGTACTTC.

This chain connects TRBV6-5 to TRBJ2-7; a weak D match, TRBD1 (6 bases). The CDR3 loop spans 15 amino acids. The germline V gene encodes CDR1 MNHEY and CDR2 SVGAGI. Deletions cut 1 base from V and 0 bases from J, with 10 bases between. CDR3 in DNA: TGTGCCAGCAGTTACTTAGGGGGAAGCTCCTACGAGCAGTACTTC. Translating it yields CASSYLGGSSYEQYF.

The V gene is TRBV5-4, the J gene TRBJ1-2, with TRBD1 matching 9 bases. Per the germline V gene, CDR1 is SGHNT and CDR2 is YYREEE (reference sequence). There are 14 residues in the CDR3. Trimming cost V 5 bases and J 4 bases; bases outside gene matches: 6. CDR3 nucleotide sequence: TGTGCCAGCAGGAGGACAGGGGCCGGCTATGGCTACACCTTC. Its protein product is CASRRTGAGYGYTF.

The gene calls are TRBV7-2 and TRBJ2-2; TRBD2 matches at 7 bases. Per the germline V gene, CDR1 is SGHTA and CDR2 is FQGNSA. The length of the CDR3 is 15 residues. With V trimmed by 0 bases and J by 3 bases, 1 base remained unmatched. CDR3 region: CASSLAGGYTGELFF. The CDR3 coding sequence is TGTGCCAGCAGCTTAGCGGGAGGGTACACCGGGGAGCTGTTTTTT.

The chain combines TRBV28 with TRBJ1-2, with a tentative D call TRBD1 (5 bases). The CDR3 is 14 amino acids. Between the trimmed V and J ends, which lost 6 bases and 4 bases, there was a span of 15 bases. The germline V gene encodes CDR1 MDHEN and CDR2 SYDVKM. The CDR3 loop reads CASSRGGYGYGYTF. DNA of the CDR3: TGTGCCAGCAGCCGCGGGGGGTATGGCTATGGCTACACCTTC.

The chain employs TRBV2 and TRBJ1-5, with D perhaps matching TRBD1 (6 bases). The V and J ends lost 6 bases and 6 bases respectively, with 12 bases between them. Germline V lookup: CDR1 SNHLY, CDR2 FYNNEI. The CDR3 sequence is 13 residues long. The CDR3 coding sequence is TGTGCCAGCAGGATACAGGGTCGTCAGCCCCAGCATTTT. Protein product: CASRIQGRQPQHF.

The CDR3 spells CASSFGRDTEAFF. The CDR3 DNA sequence: TGTGCCAGCAGTTTTGGCCGGGACACTGAAGCTTTCTTT. This rearrangement joins TRBV12-3 or TRBV12-4 to TRBJ1-1, with D unresolved. V was cut by 3 bases and J by 3 bases, with 8 bases left in between. There are 13 residues in the CDR3.

The rearrangement uses TRBV6-5 and TRBJ2-7, with TRBD2 identical over 10 bases. CDR3 length equals 14 residues. Germline CDR1 and CDR2: MNHEY and SVGAGI. V lost 3 bases and J lost 5; bases outside the gene matches: 4. The chain's CDR3 is CASSYLAGAHEQYF. CDR3 bases: TGTGCCAGCAGTTATCTAGCGGGAGCCCACGAGCAGTACTTC.

V and J are TRBV7-9 and TRBJ1-5; TRBD1 matches 9 bases. Germline V gene data show CDR1 as SEHNR and CDR2 as FQNEAQ (reference sequence). This CDR3 comprises 14 residues. Trimming removed 7 bases from V and 6 bases from J; junction bases left unmatched: 7. The CDR3 bases are TGTGCCAGCAACAGGACAGGGGAAGGTCAGCCCCAGCATTTT. Amino acid sequence: CASNRTGEGQPQHF.

V gene TRBV7-3 combines with J gene TRBJ1-6; no clear D gene. The CDR3 length is 14 residues. The germline V gene encodes CDR1 SGHTA and CDR2 FQGTGA. Between the trimmed V and J ends, which lost 3 bases and 2 bases, there was a span of 5 bases. In nucleotides, the CDR3 is TGTGCCAGCAGCTTGAGCCCCTATAATTCACCCCTCCACTTT. It is translated as CASSLSPYNSPLHF.

The chain links TRBV7-6 to TRBJ2-1; 8 nucleotides align to TRBD1. Per germline, CDR1 SGHVS and CDR2 FNYEAQ. The CDR3 spans 14 residues. Trimming at V came to 5 bases and at J to 6 bases, leaving 6 bases not matched to a gene. The CDR3 nucleotides read TGTGCCAGCAGCAGACAGGGGTCCATCAATGAGCAGTTCTTC. Protein: CASSRQGSINEQFF.

The chain uses TRBV7-3 and TRBJ2-2, with 9 bases identical to TRBD2. The junction had 10 bases not matched to a gene; V was cut back by 2 bases and J by 3 bases. This CDR3 comprises 18 residues. Germline values: CDR1 SGHTA, CDR2 FQGTGA. CDR3 in amino acids: CASSLRGIAGAYTGELFF. CDR3 bases: TGTGCCAGCAGCTTACGCGGGATAGCGGGAGCCTACACCGGGGAGCTGTTTTTT.

The chain uses TRBV30 and TRBJ2-1; 9 nucleotides line up with TRBD2. The CDR3 length is 14 residues. From germline, CDR1 is GTSNPN and CDR2 SVGIG (reference sequence). The J segment lost 11 bases and the V segment lost 1 base, leaving 9 bases of the junction unmatched. The CDR3 DNA reads TGTGCCTGGAGTGGGCGGGGGGGCCTTTTGAAGCAGTTCTTC. Translation: CAWSGRGGLLKQFF.

The chain uses TRBV7-2 and TRBJ2-5; no clear D gene. Germline CDR1 is SGHTA and CDR2 is FQGNSA. This CDR3 is 13 amino acids long. Trimming shortened V by 3 bases and J by 5 bases, and 10 bases separated the two germline ends. This CDR3 reads CASSFGLRETQYF. The CDR3 bases are TGTGCCAGCAGCTTCGGTCTACGGGAGACCCAGTACTTC.

The rearrangement joins TRBV9 to TRBJ1-2; D is unclear. The CDR3 has 12 amino acids. The germline V gene encodes CDR1 SGDLS and CDR2 YYNGEE. Trimming removed 3 bases from V and 7 bases from J, with 10 bases in between. The CDR3 bases are TGTGCCAGCAGCGCAATGTCAGGTGGCTACACCTTC. Translating it yields CASSAMSGGYTF.

The genes are TRBV24-1 and TRBJ1-4, with D unresolved. Trimming pared 1 base from V and 6 bases from J, leaving 14 bases between. This CDR3 has 16 amino acids. Looked up from germline, CDR1 is KGHDR and CDR2 is SFDVKD. This CDR3 is CATSDFHGGRYEKLFF. CDR3 DNA sequence: TGTGCCACCAGTGATTTCCACGGCGGGAGATATGAAAAACTGTTTTTT.

The chain uses TRBV12-5 and TRBJ1-2; 12 nucleotides match TRBD1. The germline CDR1 and CDR2 sequences are LGHNT and FRNRAP. V trimming: 2 bases; J trimming: 3 bases; junction bases outside the gene matches: 4. CDR3 length: 16 amino acids. CDR3 protein: CASGLPGTGGYYGYTF. The CDR3 DNA reads TGTGCTAGTGGTTTGCCCGGGACAGGGGGCTACTATGGCTACACCTTC.

This chain uses TRBV27 with TRBJ1-1, with D perhaps TRBD1 (6 bases). The CDR3 consists of 21 residues. Germline CDR1 MNHEY, CDR2 SMNVEV (reference sequence). The V gene lost 2 bases and the J gene lost 4 bases, with 32 bases spanning the gap. The CDR3 DNA follows: TGTGCCAGCAGTTTAAGGGAGAACCTACCCGGGACAAAAAAAGTGGCCACTGAAGCTTTCTTT. It encodes CASSLRENLPGTKKVATEAFF.

The gene calls are TRBV6-6 and TRBJ2-7; 8 bases match TRBD1. With V trimmed by 6 bases and J by 3 bases, 10 bases remained unmatched. This CDR3 spans 15 amino acids. Germline CDR1 MNHNY, CDR2 SVGAGI (reference sequence). The DNA for the CDR3 is TGTGCCAGCAGCATCGGACAGGGCTCTCTCTACGAGCAGTACTTC. Translated, it gives CASSIGQGSLYEQYF.

This clone occurred once. This chain links TRBV11-2 with TRBJ2-1, with 16 positions matching TRBD2. Trimming removed 4 bases from V and 14 bases from J; junction bases left unmatched: 20. The CDR3 length is 19 residues. Germline V gene lookup returns CDR1 SGHAT and CDR2 FQNNGV. The CDR3 DNA is TGTGCCAGCAGCTCTATCCTCCTCCCCGGGACTAGCGGGGGGGCCGGCGAGTTCTTC. Its protein product is CASSSILLPGTSGGAGEFF. Combining the CDR3 with reference TRBV11-2 and TRBJ2-1 gives the whole variable domain EAGVAQSPRYKIIEKRQSVAFWCNPISGHATLYWYQQILGQGPKLLIQFQNNGVVDDSQLPKDRFSAERLKGVDSTLKIQPAKLEDSAVYLCASSSILLPGTSGGAGEFFGPGTRLTVL.

This clone came up once. The chain recombines TRBV19 with TRBJ2-1; D is unclear. Germline V gene lookup returns CDR1 LNHDA and CDR2 SQIVND (reference sequence). This CDR3 has 18 amino acids. V was clipped by 4 bases and J by 2 bases, with 21 bases between them. The CDR3 bases are TGTGCCAGTAGTACGGCGGCATCCTTCTCTCGCGCCTACAATGAGCAGTTCTTC. This sequence encodes CASSTAASFSRAYNEQFF.

The chain joins TRBV19 to TRBJ1-2; D is possibly TRBD1 (5 bases). Trimming removed 7 bases from V and 7 bases from J, with 19 bases in between. The V gene's germline CDR1 is LNHDA and CDR2 SQIVND (reference sequence). The CDR3 is made up of 14 amino acids. The CDR3 spells CASTSSQGIGGYTF. In DNA form, the CDR3 reads TGTGCCAGTACCTCCTCGCAGGGTATTGGTGGCTACACCTTC.

The V call is TRBV7-3, the J call TRBJ2-3; the D gene is possibly TRBD2 (5 bases). The germline V gene encodes CDR1 SGHTA and CDR2 FQGTGA. V was cut by 1 base and J by 0 bases, with 8 bases left in between. This CDR3 has 15 amino acids. The CDR3 loop reads CASSLRGKSTDTQYF. In DNA, the CDR3 is TGTGCCAGCAGCTTAAGAGGGAAGAGCACAGATACGCAGTATTTT.